The rows below give T cell receptor beta chains drawn from one sample of a study of cytotoxic CD8 clonotypes in ibrutinib-treated CLL. TCRdb's copy holds only in-frame clones and misses some; the assay was immunoSEQ multiplex PCR. The table records about 200,000 clones, about 75% of them present only once. Sequences were derived from PBMCs, sampled after 12 months of ibrutinib treatment. These receptors originate from a human donor with chronic lymphocytic leukemia. The CDR3 runs from the conserved cysteine through the conserved F or W. The order of the fields is CDR3 protein, CDR3 DNA, J gene, clone size, D gene, V gene. A D gene is named only where the DNA matches it firmly. Only part of the rows carry a size: once, few, many, or a class if the clone is expanded.

CDR3aa: CASSSQQAGETQYF
CDR3nt: TGTGCCAGCAGCTCCCAACAAGCGGGAGAGACCCAGTACTTC
j_gene: TRBJ2-5
abundance: -
d_gene: -
v_gene: TRBV7-2

CDR3aa: CASSRDPSETQYF
CDR3nt: TGTGCCAGCAGCCGGGACCCCTCAGAGACCCAGTACTTC
j_gene: TRBJ2-5
abundance: few
d_gene: -
v_gene: TRBV4-2

CDR3aa: CSARDYGYTF
CDR3nt: TGCAGTGCTAGGGATTATGGCTACACCTTC
j_gene: TRBJ1-2
abundance: -
d_gene: -
v_gene: TRBV20-1

CDR3aa: CSARSWEEAFF
CDR3nt: TGCAGTGCTAGGTCGTGGGAAGAAGCTTTCTTT
j_gene: TRBJ1-1
abundance: -
d_gene: -
v_gene: TRBV20-1

CDR3aa: CASSRNSGGGSAEAFF
CDR3nt: TGTGCCAGCAGCCGAAATAGCGGCGGGGGGTCGGCTGAAGCTTTCTTT
j_gene: TRBJ1-1
abundance: once
d_gene: -
v_gene: TRBV7-3

CDR3aa: CASSPGDRAYEQYF
CDR3nt: TGTGCCAGCAGCCCTGGGGACAGGGCTTACGAGCAGTACTTC
j_gene: TRBJ2-7
abundance: few
d_gene: TRBD1
v_gene: TRBV7-9

CDR3aa: CASSYFQGYGYTF
CDR3nt: TGTGCCAGCAGTTACTTTCAGGGTTATGGCTACACCTTC
j_gene: TRBJ1-2
abundance: -
d_gene: -
v_gene: TRBV6-5

CDR3aa: CASSPGDRVRSGELFF
CDR3nt: TGTGCCAGCAGCCCGGGAGACAGGGTTAGATCCGGGGAGCTGTTTTTT
j_gene: TRBJ2-2
abundance: -
d_gene: -
v_gene: TRBV5-4

CDR3aa: CASTATGEEVGNTIYF
CDR3nt: TGTGCCAGCACCGCAACGGGGGAAGAAGTTGGAAACACCATATATTTT
j_gene: TRBJ1-3
abundance: -
d_gene: -
v_gene: TRBV28

CDR3aa: CASSLGQAGGYTF
CDR3nt: TGCGCCAGCAGCTTGGGGCAGGCTGGCGGCTACACCTTC
j_gene: TRBJ1-2
abundance: -
d_gene: -
v_gene: TRBV5-1

CDR3aa: CASSLVGGRGDYGYTF
CDR3nt: TGTGCCAGCAGCTTAGTCGGAGGGAGGGGCGACTATGGCTACACCTTC
j_gene: TRBJ1-2
abundance: -
d_gene: -
v_gene: TRBV7-8

CDR3aa: CASSPEPGQGPEKLFF
CDR3nt: TGTGCCAGCAGCCCCGAACCGGGACAGGGTCCAGAAAAACTGTTTTTT
j_gene: TRBJ1-4
abundance: -
d_gene: TRBD1
v_gene: TRBV7-2

CDR3aa: CASSSLGMLAGVEQFF
CDR3nt: TGTGCCAGCAGTTCCCTGGGGATGCTAGCGGGAGTTGAGCAGTTCTTC
j_gene: TRBJ2-1
abundance: -
d_gene: TRBD2
v_gene: TRBV5-5

CDR3aa: CASSVDSGNTIYF
CDR3nt: TGTGCCAGCAGCGTAGACAGTGGAAACACCATATATTTT
j_gene: TRBJ1-3
abundance: few
d_gene: -
v_gene: TRBV9

CDR3aa: CASSPRYRTASSTDTQYF
CDR3nt: TGCGCCAGCAGCCCCCGATATCGGACAGCCTCTAGCACAGATACGCAGTATTTT
j_gene: TRBJ2-3
abundance: -
d_gene: -
v_gene: TRBV5-1

CDR3aa: CASSSQVNYGYTF
CDR3nt: TGTGCCAGCAGCTCTCAGGTTAACTATGGCTACACCTTC
j_gene: TRBJ1-2
abundance: -
d_gene: -
v_gene: TRBV7-9

CDR3aa: CASSIRLAGGPDTQYF
CDR3nt: TGCGCCAGCAGCATCAGACTAGCGGGGGGCCCAGATACGCAGTATTTT
j_gene: TRBJ2-3
abundance: -
d_gene: TRBD2
v_gene: TRBV5-1

CDR3aa: CASSQDSTPGTEAFF
CDR3nt: TGCGCCAGCAGCCAAGATTCCACCCCGGGCACTGAAGCTTTCTTT
j_gene: TRBJ1-1
abundance: once
d_gene: -
v_gene: TRBV4-3

CDR3aa: CASSPGTGPFSEQYF
CDR3nt: TGTGCCAGCAGCCCCGGGACAGGGCCTTTTTCGGAGCAGTACTTC
j_gene: TRBJ2-7
abundance: -
d_gene: TRBD1
v_gene: TRBV5-6

CDR3aa: CASSIGHGTPSTDTQYF
CDR3nt: TGTGCCAGCAGCATAGGGCACGGGACCCCTAGCACAGATACGCAGTATTTT
j_gene: TRBJ2-3
abundance: -
d_gene: -
v_gene: TRBV7-3

CDR3aa: CASSLGQGREQYF
CDR3nt: TGTGCCAGCAGCTTGGGACAGGGTAGAGAGCAGTACTTC
j_gene: TRBJ2-7
abundance: few
d_gene: TRBD1
v_gene: TRBV13

CDR3aa: CASRRTGHGPSADTQYF
CDR3nt: TGTGCCAGCAGAAGGACCGGGCACGGACCCTCGGCAGATACGCAGTATTTT
j_gene: TRBJ2-3
abundance: -
d_gene: -
v_gene: TRBV2

CDR3aa: CASSQGGISYEQYF
CDR3nt: TGCGCCAGCAGCCAAGGAGGGATCTCCTACGAGCAGTACTTC
j_gene: TRBJ2-7
abundance: -
d_gene: -
v_gene: TRBV4-1

CDR3aa: CASSYSQGNYNEQFF
CDR3nt: TGTGCCAGCAGTTACTCACAGGGGAACTACAATGAGCAGTTCTTC
j_gene: TRBJ2-1
abundance: -
d_gene: TRBD1
v_gene: TRBV6-5

CDR3aa: CASSVDEGNSGTQYF
CDR3nt: TGTGCCAGCAGCGTGGATGAGGGGAACTCTGGTACGCAGTATTTT
j_gene: TRBJ2-3
abundance: few
d_gene: -
v_gene: TRBV9

CDR3aa: CASSYSTGKRLFF
CDR3nt: TGTGCCAGCAGTTACTCAACAGGGAAACGACTGTTTTTT
j_gene: TRBJ1-4
abundance: once
d_gene: -
v_gene: TRBV6-5

CDR3aa: CAWSGAVVYEQYF
CDR3nt: TGTGCCTGGAGTGGCGCGGTAGTCTACGAGCAGTACTTC
j_gene: TRBJ2-7
abundance: -
d_gene: -
v_gene: TRBV30

CDR3aa: CAWSPVGETQYF
CDR3nt: TGTGCCTGGAGCCCCGTAGGGGAGACCCAGTACTTC
j_gene: TRBJ2-5
abundance: -
d_gene: -
v_gene: TRBV30

CDR3aa: CASSLDYGYTF
CDR3nt: TGTGCCAGCAGCTTAGACTATGGCTACACCTTC
j_gene: TRBJ1-2
abundance: -
d_gene: -
v_gene: TRBV13

CDR3aa: CASSFSGGAGGEQYF
CDR3nt: TGTGCCAGCAGCTTCTCAGGGGGGGCTGGCGGCGAGCAGTACTTC
j_gene: TRBJ2-7
abundance: once
d_gene: -
v_gene: TRBV11-2

CDR3aa: CASSLLAAGGEQYF
CDR3nt: TGTGCCAGCAGTTTACTCGCGGCGGGAGGGGAGCAGTACTTC
j_gene: TRBJ2-7
abundance: -
d_gene: TRBD2
v_gene: TRBV27

CDR3aa: CASSLRQGRSTGELFF
CDR3nt: TGTGCCAGCAGCCTTCGACAGGGTAGGAGCACCGGGGAGCTGTTTTTT
j_gene: TRBJ2-2
abundance: -
d_gene: TRBD1
v_gene: TRBV5-7

CDR3aa: CASTGGNEQYF
CDR3nt: TGTGCCAGCACCGGGGGCAACGAGCAGTACTTC
j_gene: TRBJ2-7
abundance: -
d_gene: -
v_gene: TRBV5-6

CDR3aa: CASRGSRTGELFF
CDR3nt: TGTGCCAGCAGAGGGAGTCGGACCGGGGAGCTGTTTTTT
j_gene: TRBJ2-2
abundance: -
d_gene: -
v_gene: TRBV27

CDR3aa: CASSEYQSTRAIETQYF
CDR3nt: TGTGCCAGCAGTGAATATCAATCCACCAGGGCTATAGAGACCCAGTACTTC
j_gene: TRBJ2-5
abundance: -
d_gene: -
v_gene: TRBV25-1

CDR3aa: CASSVGGTPSIGGNTIYF
CDR3nt: TGTGCCAGCAGCGTAGGTGGGACACCTTCGATTGGTGGAAACACCATATATTTT
j_gene: TRBJ1-3
abundance: -
d_gene: -
v_gene: TRBV9

CDR3aa: CASTPNRGNTEAFF
CDR3nt: TGTGCCAGCACCCCTAACCGGGGGAACACTGAAGCTTTCTTT
j_gene: TRBJ1-1
abundance: -
d_gene: -
v_gene: TRBV28

CDR3aa: CASSWGQGMGGYTF
CDR3nt: TGTGCCAGCAGCTGGGGACAGGGAATGGGAGGCTACACCTTC
j_gene: TRBJ1-2
abundance: -
d_gene: TRBD1
v_gene: TRBV5-6

CDR3aa: CASSPGTSGRADIQYF
CDR3nt: TGTGCCAGCAGCCCGGGGACTAGCGGGAGGGCCGACATTCAGTACTTC
j_gene: TRBJ2-4
abundance: -
d_gene: TRBD2
v_gene: TRBV11-2

CDR3aa: CASSLGYGGYTF
CDR3nt: TGTGCCAGCAGCTTGGGTTACGGTGGCTACACCTTC
j_gene: TRBJ1-2
abundance: -
d_gene: -
v_gene: TRBV7-2

CDR3aa: CASSPRGEGHTFF
CDR3nt: TGTGCCAGCTCACCACGGGGGGAGGGCCATACGTTCTTC
j_gene: TRBJ2-1
abundance: -
d_gene: TRBD2
v_gene: TRBV18

CDR3aa: CAWSRGLLSEQYF
CDR3nt: TGTGCCTGGAGCCGGGGACTACTTAGCGAGCAGTACTTC
j_gene: TRBJ2-7
abundance: few
d_gene: TRBD2
v_gene: TRBV30